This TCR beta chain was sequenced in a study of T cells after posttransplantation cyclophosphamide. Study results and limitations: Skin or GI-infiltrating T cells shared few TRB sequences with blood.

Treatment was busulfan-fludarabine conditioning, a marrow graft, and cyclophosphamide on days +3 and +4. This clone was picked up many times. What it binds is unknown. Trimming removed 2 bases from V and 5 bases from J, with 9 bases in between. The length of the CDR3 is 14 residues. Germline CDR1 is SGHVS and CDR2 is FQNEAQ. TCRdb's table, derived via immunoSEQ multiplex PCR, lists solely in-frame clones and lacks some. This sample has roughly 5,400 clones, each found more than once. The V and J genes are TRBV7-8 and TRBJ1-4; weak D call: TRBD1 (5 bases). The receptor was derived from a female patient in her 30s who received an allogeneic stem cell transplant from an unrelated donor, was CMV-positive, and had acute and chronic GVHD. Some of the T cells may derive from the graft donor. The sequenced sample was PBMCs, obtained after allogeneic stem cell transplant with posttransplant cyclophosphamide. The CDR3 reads CASSLTGENEKLFF. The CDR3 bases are TGTGCCAGCAGCTTAACGGGGGAAAATGAAAAACTGTTTTTT.